The present entry profiles one T cell receptor (beta chain) with its context. The sample belongs to a study of OX40 agonist ivuxolimab in advanced cancers. Study summary: Ivuxolimab, which is an agonistic anti-OX40 (CD134) antibody, was administered to the patients.

TCRdb's table, derived via immunoSEQ multiplex PCR, lists solely in-frame clones and lacks some. The sample gives some 25,000 clones, around 76% of which show up once; approximately 15% is in the top ten. The CDR3 extends over 13 amino acids. Trimming took off 1 base at V and 6 bases at J, with 10 bases between the two ends. CDR1 and CDR2 (germline): SGHDN, FVKESK. Sequencing used CD4+ or CD8+ T cells sorted from blood, obtained in a trial of the OX40 agonist ivuxolimab. This receptor was identified in an adult with an advanced solid tumor such as melanoma, head and neck, liver or kidney cancer. This chain uses TRBV14 with TRBJ2-7, with D perhaps matching TRBD1 or TRBD2 (5 bases each). In DNA, the CDR3 is TGTGCCAGCAGCCAAGTGTCTGGGACCGAGCAGTACTTC. Its translation is CASSQVSGTEQYF.